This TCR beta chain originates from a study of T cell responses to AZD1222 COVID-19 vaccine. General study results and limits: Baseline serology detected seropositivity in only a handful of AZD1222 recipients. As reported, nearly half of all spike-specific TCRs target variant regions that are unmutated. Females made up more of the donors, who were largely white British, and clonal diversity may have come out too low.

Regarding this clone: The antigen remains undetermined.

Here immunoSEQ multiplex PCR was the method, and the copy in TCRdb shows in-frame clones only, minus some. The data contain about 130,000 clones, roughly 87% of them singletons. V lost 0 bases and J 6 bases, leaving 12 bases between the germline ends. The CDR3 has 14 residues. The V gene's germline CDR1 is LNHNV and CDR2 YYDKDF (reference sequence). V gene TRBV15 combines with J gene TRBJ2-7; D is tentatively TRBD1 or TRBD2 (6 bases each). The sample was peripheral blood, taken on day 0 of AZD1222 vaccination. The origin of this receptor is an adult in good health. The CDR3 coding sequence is TGTGCCACCAGCAGAGATTCGAAGGGGGGCGAGCAGTACTTC. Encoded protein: CATSRDSKGGEQYF.